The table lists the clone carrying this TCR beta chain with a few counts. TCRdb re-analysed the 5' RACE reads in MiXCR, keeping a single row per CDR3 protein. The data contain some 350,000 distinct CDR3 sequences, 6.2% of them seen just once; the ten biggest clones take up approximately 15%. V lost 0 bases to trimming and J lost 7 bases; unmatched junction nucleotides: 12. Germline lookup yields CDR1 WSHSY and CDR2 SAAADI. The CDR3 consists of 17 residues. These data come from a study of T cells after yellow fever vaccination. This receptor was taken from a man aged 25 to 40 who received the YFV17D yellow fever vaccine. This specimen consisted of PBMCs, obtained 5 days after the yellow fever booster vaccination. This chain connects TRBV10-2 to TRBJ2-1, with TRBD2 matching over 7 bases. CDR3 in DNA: TGCGCCAGCAGTGAGTCGCGGGGGAGGGGACCACAAAATGAGCAGTTCTTC. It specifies CASSESRGRGPQNEQFF.